This TCR beta chain comes out of a study of T cell responses to AZD1222 COVID-19 vaccine. A note on this clone: The antigen is not known.

Between the trimmed V and J ends, which lost 4 bases and 2 bases, there was a span of 15 bases. Germline V gene sequence: CDR1 MDHEN, CDR2 SYDVKM. This CDR3 spans 15 amino acids. This table comes from immunoSEQ multiplex PCR, and its TCRdb copy is limited to in-frame clones, with some not included. This sample yields roughly 120,000 clones, of which 70% to 90% are seen a single time; 9% to 9.5% belongs to the top ten. General observations from the study: Sampling that yielded the repertoires occurred only after the peak T cell response. Among spike-specific TCRs, nearly half reportedly target unmutated variant regions.

The sequence derives from an adult in good health. This specimen consisted of peripheral blood, obtained on day 0 of AZD1222 vaccination. The chain uses TRBV28 and TRBJ2-7; D is perhaps TRBD1 (5 bases). CDR3: CASSSTGGPAYEQYF. CDR3 bases: TGTGCCAGCAGTTCCACAGGTGGCCCCGCCTACGAGCAGTACTTC.